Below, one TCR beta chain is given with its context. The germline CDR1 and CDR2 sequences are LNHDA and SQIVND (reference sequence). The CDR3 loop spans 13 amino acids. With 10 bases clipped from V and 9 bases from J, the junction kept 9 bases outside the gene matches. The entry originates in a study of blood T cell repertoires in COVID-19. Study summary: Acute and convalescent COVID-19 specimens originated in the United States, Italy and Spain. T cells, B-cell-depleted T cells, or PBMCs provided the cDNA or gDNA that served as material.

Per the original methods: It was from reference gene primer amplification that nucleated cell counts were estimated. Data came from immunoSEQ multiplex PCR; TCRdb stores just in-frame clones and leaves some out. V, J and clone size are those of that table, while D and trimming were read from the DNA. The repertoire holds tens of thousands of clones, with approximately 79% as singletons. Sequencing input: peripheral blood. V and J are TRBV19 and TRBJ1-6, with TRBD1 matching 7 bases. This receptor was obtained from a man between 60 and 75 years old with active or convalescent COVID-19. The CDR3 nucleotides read TGTGCCACCGCGGGGCAGGGGGTTTCACCCCTCCACTTT. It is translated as CATAGQGVSPLHF.